The next 18 T cell receptor beta chains were all read from a single sample in a study of blood T cell repertoires in COVID-19. Profiled with immunoSEQ multiplex PCR; TCRdb holds only in-frame clones, not every one. Counted here are about 210,000 clones, about 83% occurring once; the ten biggest clones make up roughly 8.8%. Sequenced sample: peripheral blood. These receptors were collected from a woman between 45 and 65 years old with acute or convalescent COVID-19.

The rearrangement joins TRBV28 to TRBJ1-2; D is unclear. CDR3 length: 16 residues. Trimming removed 7 bases at V and 2 bases at J, with 20 bases between. Germline V gene lookup returns CDR1 MDHEN and CDR2 SYDVKM. CDR3 sequence: CASTPSGRQQNYGYTF. As DNA, the CDR3 is TGTGCCAGCACCCCTTCCGGCAGGCAACAAAACTATGGCTACACCTTC.

The CDR3 here is CASSHMTDRGSPLHF. The CDR3 DNA sequence: TGTGCCAGCAGCCACATGACAGATAGGGGTTCACCCCTCCACTTT. The rearrangement uses TRBV14 and TRBJ1-6; D is possibly TRBD1 (5 bases). Germline V lookup: CDR1 SGHDN, CDR2 FVKESK. V was cut by 3 bases and J by 9 bases, with 15 bases left in between. CDR3 length equals 15 residues.

As concerns this clone: Being one base from a much bigger clone, this may be a read error. The sample has other DNA sequences that encode this CDR3 too. The chain has TRBV2 and TRBJ2-7; 7 bases fit TRBD2. The germline V gene has CDR1 SNHLY and CDR2 FYNNEI. The CDR3 runs to 14 residues. The CDR3 loop reads CASSGTNLPYEQYF. CDR3 coding DNA: TGTGCCAGCAGCGGGACTAATCTACCCTACGAGCAGTACTTT. The full variable domain, in which reference TRBV2 and TRBJ2-7 provide the parts outside the CDR3, is EPEVTQTPSHQVTQMGQEVILRCVPISNHLYFYWYRQILGQKVEFLVSFYNNEISEKSEIFDDQFSVERPDGSNFTLKIRSTKLEDSAMYFCASSGTNLPYEQYFGPGTRLTVT.

The J gene is TRBJ2-2, the V gene TRBV7-2; possible D gene TRBD2, 6 bases. The CDR3 spans 15 residues. Germline loops: CDR1 SGHTA, CDR2 FQGNSA. V was cut by 0 bases and J by 7 bases, with 12 bases left in between. The CDR3 loop reads CASSLAGGSGGELFF. CDR3 DNA: TGTGCCAGCAGCTTAGCGGGAGGTAGTGGCGGGGAGCTGTTTTTT.

The chain couples TRBV10-2 to TRBJ2-1; 8 bases fit TRBD1. Per germline, CDR1 WSHSY and CDR2 SAAADI. The CDR3 contains 15 residues. Trimming cost V 7 bases and J 2 bases; bases outside gene matches: 7. The CDR3 DNA is TGCGCCAGCACCCTCGACAGGGGACCCTACAATGAGCAGTTCTTC. It translates to CASTLDRGPYNEQFF.

The V gene is TRBV2, the J gene TRBJ1-2; D is uncertain. CDR3 length: 10 residues. Looked up from germline, CDR1 is SNHLY and CDR2 is FYNNEI. V lost 8 bases and J 5 bases, leaving 6 bases between the germline ends. The DNA for the CDR3 is TGTGCCAGCTTTCAATATGGCTACACCTTC. Translated: CASFQYGYTF. The full variable domain, completed using reference TRBV2 and TRBJ1-2, is EPEVTQTPSHQVTQMGQEVILRCVPISNHLYFYWYRQILGQKVEFLVSFYNNEISEKSEIFDDQFSVERPDGSNFTLKIRSTKLEDSAMYFCASFQYGYTFGSGTRLTVV.

For this clone: The sample holds other DNA sequences that translate to the same CDR3. The chain is built from TRBV5-1 and TRBJ2-2, with 7 bases aligning to TRBD1. Germline loops: CDR1 SGHRS, CDR2 YFSETQ. This CDR3 has 16 amino acids. The ends lost 3 bases at V and 0 bases at J; junction bases unmatched: 5. In nucleotides, the CDR3 is TGCGCCAGCAGCTCTACCGGGACAGCGAACACCGGGGAGCTGTTTTTT. This encodes CASSSTGTANTGELFF.

J is TRBJ1-1 and V is TRBV2; possible D gene TRBD1, 6 bases. Germline CDR1 reads SNHLY; CDR2 reads FYNNEI. Trimming pared 5 bases from V and 5 bases from J, leaving 15 bases between. The CDR3 loop spans 14 amino acids. CDR3 sequence (DNA): TGTGCCAGCAGTTTCACAGGGTTACGAACTGAAGCTTTCTTT. Translated, it gives CASSFTGLRTEAFF.

This chain uses TRBV20-1 with TRBJ1-1; TRBD1 might be the D (6 bases). The length of the CDR3 is 11 residues. The germline gives CDR1 DFQATT, CDR2 SNEGSKA (reference sequence). The CDR3 bases are TGCTCAATAGGGGGACGTACTGAAGCTTTCTTT. Its protein is CSIGGRTEAFF.

CDR3 amino acids: CASSRLEGVSYNEQFF. In DNA, the CDR3 is TGCGCCAGCAGCCGACTTGAGGGGGTCTCCTACAATGAGCAGTTCTTC. The chain links TRBV5-1 to TRBJ2-1, with TRBD1 as a possible D gene (6 bases). Trimming left V 4 bases short and J 0 bases short, with 14 bases between. The length of the CDR3 is 16 residues. Per germline, CDR1 SGHRS and CDR2 YFSETQ.

In nucleotides, the CDR3 is TGTGCCAGCAGCTTAGCCCGACAGAATTCTAGCAATCAGCCCCAGCATTTT. Its translation: CASSLARQNSSNQPQHF. The chain has TRBV11-3 and TRBJ1-5; maybe TRBD1 (5 bases). V dropped 1 base and J dropped 0 bases, with 13 bases sitting between them. The CDR3 covers 17 residues. The V gene's germline CDR1 is SGHNT and CDR2 YENEEA.

This sequence joins TRBV25-1 and TRBJ2-5; D is possibly TRBD2 (6 bases). Germline assignment: CDR1 MGHDK and CDR2 SYGVNS. The CDR3 is 16 residues long. The V and J ends lost 5 bases and 4 bases respectively, with 20 bases between them. The CDR3 reads CASSPGDFGSGETQYF. Written as DNA, the CDR3 is TGTGCCAGCAGTCCTGGGGATTTTGGTAGCGGAGAGACCCAGTACTTC.

This chain uses TRBV4-2 with TRBJ2-5; 10 nucleotides agree with TRBD2. Germline assignment: CDR1 LGHNA and CDR2 YNFKEQ. The CDR3 extends over 13 amino acids. V lost 4 bases to trimming and J lost 4 bases; unmatched junction nucleotides: 0. CDR3 region: CASSRLAGETQYF. CDR3 DNA sequence: TGTGCCAGCAGCCGACTAGCGGGAGAGACCCAGTACTTC.

The CDR3 loop is CASSPAGGANNEQFF. DNA of the CDR3: TGTGCCAGCAGCCCCGCCGGGGGAGCGAACAATGAGCAGTTCTTC. The chain carries TRBV4-2 and TRBJ2-1; D possibly corresponds to TRBD2 (6 bases). Trimming cost V 4 bases and J 5 bases, with 15 bases left between them. Germline V gene lookup returns CDR1 LGHNA and CDR2 YNFKEQ. There are 15 residues in the CDR3.

This chain uses TRBV29-1 with TRBJ2-5, with 7 bases that match TRBD2. The CDR3 length is 14 residues. The germline V gene has CDR1 SQVTM and CDR2 ANQGSEA. J gave up 5 bases and V 3 bases, and 9 bases lay outside the gene matches. The CDR3 DNA is TGCAGCGTTGATTCGTGGGAGGGGTGGGAGACCCAGTACTTC. Translated, it gives CSVDSWEGWETQYF.

The chain has TRBV7-9 and TRBJ2-1; the match to TRBD2 covers 10 bases. Germline V CDR1 and CDR2: SEHNR, FQNEAQ (reference sequence). This CDR3 has 15 amino acids. Trimming took 6 bases from V and 4 from J; bases not matched to a gene: 6. The CDR3 nucleotides read TGTGCCAGCAGTCGAGGGACTAGCGTATACAATGAGCAGTTCTTC. This translates into CASSRGTSVYNEQFF.

This clone showed up just a few times. This rearrangement joins TRBV28 to TRBJ2-5; 9 bases are shared with TRBD1. The CDR3 extends over 14 amino acids. V was pared by 6 bases and J by 5 bases, with 7 bases of the junction left unmatched. Germline CDR1 and CDR2: MDHEN and SYDVKM. The CDR3 coding sequence is TGTGCCAGCAGCCCTACAGGGGGCGGCGAGACCCAGTACTTC. This codes for CASSPTGGGETQYF. Full variable domain (remainder filled in from reference TRBV28 and TRBJ2-5): DVKVTQSSRYLVKRTGEKVFLECVQDMDHENMFWYRQDPGLGLRLIYFSYDVKMKEKGDIPEGYSVSREKKERFSLILESASTNQTSMYLCASSPTGGGETQYFGPGTRLLVL.

The rearrangement uses TRBV28 and TRBJ1-2; maybe TRBD1 (5 bases). This CDR3 comprises 16 residues. From germline, CDR1 is MDHEN and CDR2 SYDVKM. V was pared by 5 bases and J by 3 bases, with 19 bases between. The CDR3 nucleotides are TGTGCCAGCAGTCGCGCAGGAAACAGGCGGCACTATGGCTACACCTTC. It encodes CASSRAGNRRHYGYTF.